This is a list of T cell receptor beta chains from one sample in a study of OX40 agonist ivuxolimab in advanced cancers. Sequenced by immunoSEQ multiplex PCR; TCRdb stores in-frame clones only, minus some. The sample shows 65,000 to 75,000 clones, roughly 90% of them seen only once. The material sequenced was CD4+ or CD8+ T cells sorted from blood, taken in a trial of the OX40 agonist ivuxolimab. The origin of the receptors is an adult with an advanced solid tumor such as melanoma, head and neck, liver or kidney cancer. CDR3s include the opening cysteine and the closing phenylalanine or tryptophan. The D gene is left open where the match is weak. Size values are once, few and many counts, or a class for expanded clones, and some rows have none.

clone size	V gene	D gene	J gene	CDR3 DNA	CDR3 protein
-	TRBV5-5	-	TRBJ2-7	TGTGCCAGCAGCCCGGAAGTGACAGGATCCTTCTACGAGCAGTACTTC	CASSPEVTGSFYEQYF
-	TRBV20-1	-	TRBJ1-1	TGCAGAACCACTTTAGGACGCGAAGCTTTCTTT	CRTTLGREAFF
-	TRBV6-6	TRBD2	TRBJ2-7	TGTGCCAGCGCCCCGGGACTACCTTCCTCCTACGAGCAGTACTTC	CASAPGLPSSYEQYF
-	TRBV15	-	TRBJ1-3	TGTGCCACCAGCAGAGATCAGGGAGGGATCGGTACTGGAAACACCATATATTTT	CATSRDQGGIGTGNTIYF
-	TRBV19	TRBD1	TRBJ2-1	TGTGCCTCGAGGGACAGCATATTGAGGGATGAGCAGTTCTTC	CASRDSILRDEQFF
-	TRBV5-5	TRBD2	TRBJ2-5	TGTGCCAGCAGCTTAGCGGGGAGAGTGGGGGAGACCCAGTACTTC	CASSLAGRVGETQYF
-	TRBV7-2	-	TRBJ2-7	TGTGCCAGCAGCTTTAGCGGTTCTCCCGGGCCCGAGCAGTACTTC	CASSFSGSPGPEQYF
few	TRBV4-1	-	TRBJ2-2	TGCGCCAGCAGCCAAGATGCAGGGTTGGCGACCGGGGAGCTGTTTTTT	CASSQDAGLATGELFF
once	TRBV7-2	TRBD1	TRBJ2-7	TGTGCCAGCAGCCTGCAGGGACAGGGCGAGCAGTACTTC	CASSLQGQGEQYF
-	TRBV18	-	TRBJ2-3	TGTGCCAGCTCACCACGTTCTCTAGACACAGATACGCAGTATTTT	CASSPRSLDTDTQYF
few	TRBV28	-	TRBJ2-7	TGTGCCAGCAGTGTCCTTAGCCAAGAGCAGTACTTC	CASSVLSQEQYF
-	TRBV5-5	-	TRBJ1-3	TGTGCCAGCAGCTCCACAGGAGGTGGAAACACCATATATTTT	CASSSTGGGNTIYF
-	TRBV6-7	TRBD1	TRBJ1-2	TGTGCCAGCAGTTACTGGGACAGAAACTATGGCTACACCTTC	CASSYWDRNYGYTF